A single sample gave rise to the 18 T cell receptor beta chains below, sequenced in a study of CD8+CD57+ T cells in acquired aplastic anemia. Patients chosen for sequencing had shown CD8+CD57+ cell expansion by flow cytometry. Both TCR beta VDJ combination and CDR3 sequence profiling were carried out. Genomic DNA was the template for this profiling. TCRdb re-called the reads with MiXCR, one entry per CDR3 protein. The sample lists roughly 150,000 distinct CDR3 sequences, less than 60% occurring once. The sample taken for sequencing was sorted CD4+, CD8+, or CD8+CD57+ T cells (not recorded which) from PBMCs. The source is a human donor with aplastic anemia.

The chain is built from TRBV19 and TRBJ1-5; a weak D match, TRBD1 (6 bases). The length of the CDR3 is 15 residues. Germline V gene sequence: CDR1 LNHDA, CDR2 SQIVND (reference sequence). V was pared by 7 bases and J by 5 bases, with 18 bases between. The CDR3 reads CASMVGAGLDQPQHF. The DNA for the CDR3 is TGTGCCAGTATGGTGGGGGCAGGACTAGATCAGCCCCAGCATTTT.

The sample holds a few counts of this clonotype. The V and J genes are TRBV29-1 and TRBJ2-5; D is perhaps TRBD1 or TRBD2 (5 bases each). The CDR3 is 15 amino acids. Germline CDR1 SQVTM, CDR2 ANQGSEA. The V and J ends lost 4 bases and 0 bases respectively, with 15 bases between them. The CDR3 loop reads CSVAGTLTDQETQYF. In DNA form, the CDR3 reads TGCAGCGTTGCCGGGACGCTAACCGACCAAGAGACCCAGTACTTC. Supplemented by reference TRBV29-1 and TRBJ2-5, the full variable domain reads SAVISQKPSRDICQRGTSLTIQCQVDSQVTMMFWYRQQPGQSLTLIATANQGSEATYESGFVIDKFPISRPNLTFSTLTVSNMSPEDSSIYLCSVAGTLTDQETQYFGPGTRLLVL.

This clonotype has a count of ten or more. V and J are TRBV12-3 or TRBV12-4 and TRBJ1-1, with D unresolved. The CDR3 length is 13 residues. Trimming cost V 3 bases and J 3 bases, with 8 bases left between them. The DNA for the CDR3 is TGTGCCAGCAGTTTTTCCTTTGACACTGAAGCTTTCTTT. Translated: CASSFSFDTEAFF.

This chain joins TRBV2 and TRBJ1-1, with no clear D. Trimming removed 5 bases from V and 0 bases from J, with 10 bases in between. The germline gives CDR1 SNHLY, CDR2 FYNNEI. The CDR3 contains 14 residues. CDR3 residues: CASSRLQLNTEAFF. DNA of the CDR3: TGTGCCAGCAGTAGACTTCAACTGAACACTGAAGCTTTCTTT.

This chain uses TRBV11-2 with TRBJ2-7, with 7 bases aligning to TRBD2. The CDR3 spans 15 residues. Germline-derived CDR1 and CDR2 are SGHAT and FQNNGV. The junction had 5 bases not matched to a gene; V was cut back by 0 bases and J by 3 bases. The CDR3 region has the DNA TGTGCCAGCAGCTTAGAGTATGGGAGGGTCTACGAGCAGTACTTC. This encodes CASSLEYGRVYEQYF. Variable domain in full (rest from reference TRBV11-2 and TRBJ2-7): EAGVAQSPRYKIIEKRQSVAFWCNPISGHATLYWYQQILGQGPKLLIQFQNNGVVDDSQLPKDRFSAERLKGVDSTLKIQPAKLEDSAVYLCASSLEYGRVYEQYFGPGTRLTVT.

This clonotype was counted many times. V is TRBV5-1 and J is TRBJ2-5, with D maybe TRBD1 (5 bases). The germline V gene has CDR1 SGHRS and CDR2 YFSETQ. V lost 1 base to trimming and J lost 5 bases, with 15 bases between them. The CDR3 extends over 15 amino acids. The chain's CDR3 is CASSLSSAPGETQYF. CDR3 nucleotide sequence: TGCGCCAGCAGCTTGAGCAGCGCCCCAGGGGAGACCCAGTACTTC.

J is TRBJ2-1 and V is TRBV4-2; D may be TRBD2 (6 bases). The V and J ends lost 4 bases and 3 bases respectively, with 19 bases between them. This CDR3 is 17 amino acids long. Looked up from germline, CDR1 is LGHNA and CDR2 is YNFKEQ. DNA for the CDR3: TGTGCCAGCAGCCCCGGGACTTTTCCCGAGCGCTACAATGAGCAGTTCTTC. Translation gives CASSPGTFPERYNEQFF.

At least ten counts were recorded for this clonotype. The J gene is TRBJ2-3, the V gene TRBV20-1; unclear D gene. V gave up 1 base and J gave up 11 bases, with 13 bases separating them. CDR1 DFQATT and CDR2 SNEGSKA come from the germline V gene (reference sequence). The CDR3 length is 12 residues. The CDR3 bases are TGCAGTGCTAGAGTTGAGTCTAAGGGGCAGTATTTT. It translates to CSARVESKGQYF.

This clonotype was seen many times. The V call is TRBV6-5, the J call TRBJ1-4, with 7 nucleotides matching TRBD1. CDR1 and CDR2 (germline): MNHEY, SVGAGI. This CDR3 is 15 amino acids long. V gave up 2 bases and J gave up 8 bases; unmatched junction bases: 8. For the CDR3, the DNA is TGTGCCAGCAGTTACGAGTTACAGGGGTGGGAAAAACTGTTTTTT. Translated, it gives CASSYELQGWEKLFF.

The rearrangement links TRBV29-1 to TRBJ2-3; 7 nucleotides match TRBD2. The CDR3 consists of 15 residues. Trimming removed 1 base from V and 2 bases from J; junction bases left unmatched: 6. Germline CDR1 is SQVTM and CDR2 is ANQGSEA. DNA of the CDR3: TGCAGCGTTGAAGTTGGGGGGGTGGTCACAGATACGCAGTATTTT. Translated: CSVEVGGVVTDTQYF.

This clonotype was seen a single time. The chain's CDR3 is CASSTGGTGANYGYTF. CDR3 coding DNA: TGTGCCAGCAGTACAGGGGGGACTGGGGCCAACTATGGCTACACCTTC. The V and J genes are TRBV2 and TRBJ1-2; 8 bases are shared with TRBD1. CDR1 SNHLY and CDR2 FYNNEI come from the germline V gene. This CDR3 spans 16 amino acids. Trimming at V came to 5 bases and at J to 2 bases, leaving 10 bases not matched to a gene. Using reference TRBV2 and TRBJ1-2 for the parts outside the CDR3, the full variable domain is EPEVTQTPSHQVTQMGQEVILRCVPISNHLYFYWYRQILGQKVEFLVSFYNNEISEKSEIFDDQFSVERPDGSNFTLKIRSTKLEDSAMYFCASSTGGTGANYGYTFGSGTRLTVV.

V and J are TRBV19 and TRBJ1-5; D uncertain. Trimming left V 7 bases short and J 14 bases short, with 18 bases between. The CDR3 sequence is 12 residues long. CDR1 and CDR2 from the germline V gene are LNHDA and SQIVND (reference sequence). The CDR3 loop reads CASTMTGLGEHF. Here the CDR3 DNA reads TGTGCCAGTACCATGACGGGTCTTGGTGAGCATTTT.

The sample holds many counts of this clonotype. The chain couples TRBV19 to TRBJ2-1; 7 nucleotides align to TRBD1. CDR3 length equals 13 residues. The germline V gene has CDR1 LNHDA and CDR2 SQIVND (reference sequence). Unmatched junction bases numbered 5, after V lost 5 bases and J lost 7 bases. In nucleotides, the CDR3 is TGTGCCAGTAGTCTACAGGGGTGGAATGAGCAGTTCTTC. Translated: CASSLQGWNEQFF.

This clonotype was detected ten times or more. V and J are TRBV25-1 and TRBJ1-2; D uncertain. Trimming cost V 7 bases and J 8 bases, with 17 bases left between them. CDR3 length equals 13 residues. Germline V lookup: CDR1 MGHDK, CDR2 SYGVNS. The CDR3 protein is CASTDPGQRGYTF. CDR3 coding DNA: TGTGCCAGCACCGATCCGGGTCAAAGGGGCTACACCTTC.

Sample share makes this clonotype medium-sized. The chain has TRBV20-1 and TRBJ1-1; 9 bases map to TRBD1. After removal of 6 bases from V and 1 base from J, the junction contained 3 bases not matched to a gene. CDR3 length: 13 residues. Germline V gives CDR1 DFQATT, CDR2 SNEGSKA (reference sequence). The CDR3 DNA reads TGCAGTGCGCAACAGGGGGCGAACACTGAAGCTTTCTTT. Protein: CSAQQGANTEAFF.

This chain connects TRBV19 to TRBJ1-4; TRBD1 aligns across 9 bases. CDR3 length: 15 amino acids. Germline values: CDR1 LNHDA, CDR2 SQIVND (reference sequence). With 3 bases clipped from V and 5 bases from J, the junction kept 4 bases outside the gene matches. The CDR3: CASSMDRGRNEKLFF. The CDR3 DNA reads TGTGCCAGTAGTATGGACAGGGGAAGGAATGAAAAACTGTTTTTT.

This clonotype has a count of ten or more. The chain is built from TRBV24-1 and TRBJ2-1; D remains unclear. Trimming removed 4 bases from V and 5 bases from J, with 8 bases in between. The CDR3 sequence is 13 residues long. In germline, CDR1 is KGHDR, CDR2 SFDVKD. CDR3 in amino acids: CATSDPTNNEQFF. In DNA form, the CDR3 reads TGTGCCACCAGTGACCCTACTAACAATGAGCAGTTCTTC.

The chain carries TRBV19 and TRBJ1-5; D call uncertain. This CDR3 contains 15 residues. Germline assignment: CDR1 LNHDA and CDR2 SQIVND (reference sequence). Trimming cost V 3 bases and J 9 bases, with 18 bases left between them. The CDR3 DNA reads as TGTGCCAGTAGTATGACGTTGGCTGCAAGATGGCCCCAGCATTTT. Amino acid sequence: CASSMTLAARWPQHF.